Presented here are 10 T cell receptor beta chains from one specimen sequenced in a study of cytomegalovirus exposure and HLA in healthy donors. The PCR used 60 Vbeta and 13 Jbeta primers. Only in-frame clones appear in the TCRdb table, and some are missing; sequencing was by immunoSEQ multiplex PCR. The sample yields more than 85,000 clones, over 70% seen once. Sequenced sample: PBMCs. These receptors were obtained from a male donor in good health and CMV-seronegative.

The chain couples TRBV5-1 to TRBJ2-7, with 12 bases matching TRBD1. V lost 4 bases and J lost 4; bases outside the gene matches: 3. The CDR3 has 14 residues. In germline, CDR1 is SGHRS, CDR2 YFSETQ. The DNA of the CDR3 is TGCGCCAGCAGCGTGGGACAGGGGGCGTACGAGCAGTACTTC. Protein: CASSVGQGAYEQYF. The complete variable domain, with remaining parts taken from reference TRBV5-1 and TRBJ2-7, reads KAGVTQTPRYLIKTRGQQVTLSCSPISGHRSVSWYQQTPGQGLQFLFEYFSETQRNKGNFPGRFSGRQFSNSRSEMNVSTLELGDSALYLCASSVGQGAYEQYFGPGTRLTVT.

This clone has a single count. The chain employs TRBV4-1 and TRBJ2-7; 7 positions agree with TRBD2. CDR1 MGHRA and CDR2 YSYEKL come from the germline V gene. The CDR3 has 15 amino acids. The V gene end was trimmed by 3 bases and the J gene end by 6 bases; junction bases not matched to a gene: 11. CDR3 DNA sequence: TGCGCCAGCAGCCAGGGGGGAGGGCCGACGAGCGAGCAGTACTTC. It specifies CASSQGGGPTSEQYF.

Only a few counts were recorded for this clone. The chain uses TRBV25-1 and TRBJ2-5; D is ambiguous. There are 12 residues in the CDR3. The V end lost 1 base, the J end lost 5 bases, and 5 bases lay between the germline ends. Germline V lookup: CDR1 MGHDK, CDR2 SYGVNS. CDR3 residues: CASSESQETQYF. Here the CDR3 DNA reads TGTGCCAGCAGTGAATCTCAGGAGACCCAGTACTTC.

The count of this clone is one. The rearrangement uses TRBV13 and TRBJ2-3, with 7 nucleotides matching TRBD1. The ends lost 5 bases at V and 3 bases at J; junction bases unmatched: 2. Germline lookup yields CDR1 PRHDT and CDR2 FYEKMQ (reference sequence). The CDR3 is made up of 13 amino acids. The CDR3 nucleotides are TGTGCCAGCAGCCACAGGGGTACAGATACGCAGTATTTT. Its translation: CASSHRGTDTQYF.

The V call is TRBV15, the J call TRBJ2-3; possible D gene TRBD1, 5 bases. CDR3 length equals 14 residues. Per the germline V gene, CDR1 is LNHNV and CDR2 is YYDKDF (reference sequence). V gave up 3 bases and J gave up 3 bases, with 10 bases separating them. The CDR3 coding sequence is TGTGCCACCAGCAGCGACAGCCAAACAGATACGCAGTATTTT. Its protein product is CATSSDSQTDTQYF.

The rearrangement links TRBV5-1 to TRBJ2-1; D is unresolved. This CDR3 contains 15 residues. Looked up from germline, CDR1 is SGHRS and CDR2 is YFSETQ. V lost 4 bases to trimming and J lost 6 bases, with 17 bases between them. CDR3 sequence reads: CASSADSPQTNEQFF. The CDR3, as DNA: TGCGCCAGCAGCGCGGATAGCCCACAAACCAATGAGCAGTTCTTC.

The chain carries TRBV19 and TRBJ1-1; D unclear. The ends were cut back, 6 bases at V and 5 bases at J, with 13 bases in the middle. Looked up from germline, CDR1 is LNHDA and CDR2 is SQIVND (reference sequence). The CDR3 consists of 13 residues. CDR3 amino acids: CASRSGIRTEAFF. The CDR3 nucleotides read TGTGCCAGTAGGTCCGGGATCAGGACTGAAGCTTTCTTT.

CDR3: CASSLWGEAGLPQHIQYF. The DNA of the CDR3 is TGTGCCAGCAGTTTATGGGGGGAGGCAGGGCTCCCCCAACACATTCAGTACTTC. The chain employs TRBV27 and TRBJ2-4; possible D gene TRBD2, 6 bases. The CDR3 runs 18 residues. The germline CDR1 and CDR2 sequences are MNHEY and SMNVEV (reference sequence). V was shortened by 1 base and J by 8 bases, with 24 bases between the two germline ends.

This clone was observed a few times. V is TRBV30 and J is TRBJ2-6, with 7 bases aligning to TRBD2. Germline V gene sequence: CDR1 GTSNPN, CDR2 SVGIG (reference sequence). The V and J ends lost 4 bases and 0 bases, in that order; junction bases with no gene match: 3. This CDR3 has 15 residues. CDR3 protein: CAWTWTSSGANVLTF. The CDR3 DNA reads as TGTGCCTGGACTTGGACTAGCTCTGGGGCCAACGTCCTGACTTTC.

This clone was detected only once. The rearrangement links TRBV7-2 to TRBJ2-7, with 9 positions matching TRBD1. There are 15 residues in the CDR3. Germline-derived CDR1 and CDR2 are SGHTA and FQGNSA. J lost 2 bases, V lost 2 bases, and 4 bases had no gene match. The CDR3 spells CASSLRDRGAYEQYF. The CDR3 DNA reads as TGTGCCAGCAGCTTACGAGACAGGGGGGCCTACGAGCAGTACTTC.